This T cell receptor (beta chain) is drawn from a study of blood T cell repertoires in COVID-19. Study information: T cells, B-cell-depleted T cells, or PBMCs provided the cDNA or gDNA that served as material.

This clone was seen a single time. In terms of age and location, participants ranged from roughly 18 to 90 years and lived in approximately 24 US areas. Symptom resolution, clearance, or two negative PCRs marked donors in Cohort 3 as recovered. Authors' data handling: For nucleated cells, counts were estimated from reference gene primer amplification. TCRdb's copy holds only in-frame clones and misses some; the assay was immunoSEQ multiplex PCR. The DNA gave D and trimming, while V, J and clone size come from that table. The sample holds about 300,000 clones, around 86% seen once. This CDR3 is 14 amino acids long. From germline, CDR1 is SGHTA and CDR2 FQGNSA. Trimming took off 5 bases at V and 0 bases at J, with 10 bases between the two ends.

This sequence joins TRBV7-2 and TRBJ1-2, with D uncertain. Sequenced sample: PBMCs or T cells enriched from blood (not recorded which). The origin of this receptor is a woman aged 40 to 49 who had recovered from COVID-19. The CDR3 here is CASSPRLANYGYTF. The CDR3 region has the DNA TGTGCCAGCAGCCCTAGATTAGCTAACTATGGCTACACCTTC.